The clone carrying this TCR beta chain was observed at least ten times. Its antigen is still unknown. The ends were cut back, 4 bases at V and 4 bases at J, with 10 bases in the middle. CDR1 and CDR2 from the germline V gene are SQVTM and ANQGSEA. The CDR3 spans 12 residues. This entry comes from a study of CD8 T cells in ankylosing spondylitis. Study-level findings and limits: The clones that were linked to disease were reported to be significantly enriched in matched synovial fluid samples from ankylosing spondylitis patients. Existing reports had already noted some motif variants in reactive arthritis synovial fluid and blood. One TCR beta motif, made up of about 8 highly homologous variants, appeared characteristic of ankylosing spondylitis blood.

Using its own MiXCR run on the 5' RACE reads, TCRdb lists one record per CDR3 protein. The data show about 450,000 distinct CDR3 sequences, roughly a quarter seen once. The sample taken for sequencing was blood, either unsorted or a sorted T cell fraction (not recorded which). This TCR was recovered from a male donor with ankylosing spondylitis. The chain couples TRBV29-1 to TRBJ2-5; D is ambiguous. CDR3 region: CSVGGSGETQYF. Here the CDR3 DNA reads TGCAGCGTTGGAGGTTCGGGAGAGACCCAGTACTTC.